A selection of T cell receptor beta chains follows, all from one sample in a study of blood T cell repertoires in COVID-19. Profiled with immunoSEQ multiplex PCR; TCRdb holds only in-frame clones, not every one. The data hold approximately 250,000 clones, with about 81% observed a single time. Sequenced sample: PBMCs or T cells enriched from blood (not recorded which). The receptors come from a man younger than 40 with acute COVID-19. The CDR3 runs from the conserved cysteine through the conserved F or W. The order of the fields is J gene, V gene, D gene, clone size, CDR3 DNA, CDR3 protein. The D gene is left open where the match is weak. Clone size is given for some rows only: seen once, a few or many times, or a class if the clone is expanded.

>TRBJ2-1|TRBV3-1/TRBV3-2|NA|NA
TGTGCCAGCAGCCAAGTTGTAGGGGGGGGCTCTAGCTCCTACAATGAGCAGTTCTTC
CASSQVVGGGSSSYNEQFF
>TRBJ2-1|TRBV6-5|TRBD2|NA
TGTGCCAGCAGCGCTGGACTAGCGGGGCTCAATGAGCAGTTCTTC
CASSAGLAGLNEQFF
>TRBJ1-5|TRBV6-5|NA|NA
TGTGCCAGCCGGGGAGGGAGCACAAGTCAGCCCCAGCATTTT
CASRGGSTSQPQHF
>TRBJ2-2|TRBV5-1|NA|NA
TGTGCCAGCAGCTTCCGGGAACCCAACACCGGGGAGCTGTTTTTT
CASSFREPNTGELFF
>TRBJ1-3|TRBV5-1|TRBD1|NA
TGCGCCAGCAGCTTAGCCGGGACAGGGTCTGGAAACACCATATATTTT
CASSLAGTGSGNTIYF
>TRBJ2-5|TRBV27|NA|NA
TGTGCCACAACTCAAGAGACCCAGTACTTC
CATTQETQYF
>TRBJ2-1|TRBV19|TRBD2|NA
TGTGCCAGTAGTTTAGCGGGGGGGCCGTATGAGCAGTTCTTC
CASSLAGGPYEQFF
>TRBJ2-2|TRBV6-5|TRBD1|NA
TGTGCCAGCAGTAATAACAGGGGGAACACCGGGGAGCTGTTTTTT
CASSNNRGNTGELFF
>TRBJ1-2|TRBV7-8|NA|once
TGTGCCAGCAGCTCTCGGGGGGCTGGTGGCTACACCTTC
CASSSRGAGGYTF
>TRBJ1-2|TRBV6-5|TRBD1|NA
TGTGCCAGCAGTTACTCGACAGGGGAAGGCTACACCTTC
CASSYSTGEGYTF
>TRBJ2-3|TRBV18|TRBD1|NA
TGTGCCAGCTCACCACAGGGGACAGGGGGAAGGAATACGCAGTATTTT
CASSPQGTGGRNTQYF
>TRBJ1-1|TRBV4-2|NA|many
TGTGCCAGCAGCCAAGTTAGGAGTGGGGCAGCCGATGAAGCTTTCTTT
CASSQVRSGAADEAFF
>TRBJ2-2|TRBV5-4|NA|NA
TGTGCCAGCAGCTCCCGCGGGGTCACCGGGGAGCTGTTTTTT
CASSSRGVTGELFF
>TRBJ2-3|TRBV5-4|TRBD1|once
TGTGCCAGCCACGGGACAGGGCAATTAAGCGGCACAGATACGCAGTATTTT
CASHGTGQLSGTDTQYF
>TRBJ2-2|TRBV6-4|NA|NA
TGTGCCAGCAGTAATTCGACAGTATACACCGGGGAGCTGTTTTTT
CASSNSTVYTGELFF
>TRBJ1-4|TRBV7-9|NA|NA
TGTGCCAGCAGCTTAGGGGGAGGCAATGAAAAACTGTTTTTT
CASSLGGGNEKLFF
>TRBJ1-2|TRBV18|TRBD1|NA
TGTGCCAGCTCAACAGGACAGGGAAACTATGGCTACACCTTC
CASSTGQGNYGYTF
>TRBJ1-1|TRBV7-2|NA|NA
TGTGCCAGCAGCCTCGTCTTGAACACTGAAGCTTTCTTT
CASSLVLNTEAFF
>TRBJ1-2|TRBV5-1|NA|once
TGCGCCAGCAGCTTGGATGGAATATCAAGGGGGGGCTACACCTTC
CASSLDGISRGGYTF
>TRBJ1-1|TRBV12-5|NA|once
TGTGCTAGTGGTCTCCTAGATGGGACTGAAGCTTTCTTT
CASGLLDGTEAFF
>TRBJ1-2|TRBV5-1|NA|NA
TGTGCCAGCAGCCCAGGAAGGGGAAGATCCTATGGCTACACCTTC
CASSPGRGRSYGYTF
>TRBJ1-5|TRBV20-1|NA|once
TGCAGTGCTAGTTGGGGGCAGAATCAGCCCCAGCATTTT
CSASWGQNQPQHF
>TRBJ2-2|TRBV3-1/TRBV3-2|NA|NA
TGTGCCAGCAGGGGCCACAAACCTACGAACACCGGGGAGCTGTTTTTT
CASRGHKPTNTGELFF
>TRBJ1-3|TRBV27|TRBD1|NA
TGTGCCAGCAGTTTAGTAGGGACAGCGGCGGAAAACACCATATATTTT
CASSLVGTAAENTIYF
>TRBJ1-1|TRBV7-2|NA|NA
TGTGCCAGCAGCTTGGCCTGGCGGGGAGGACTCCTGAACACTGAAGCTTTCTTT
CASSLAWRGGLLNTEAFF
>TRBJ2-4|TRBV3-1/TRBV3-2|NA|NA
TGTGCCAGCAGCCAAAAAATTGGCTTCACCAAAAACATTCAGTACTTC
CASSQKIGFTKNIQYF
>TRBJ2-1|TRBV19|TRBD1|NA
TGTGCCAGTAGTAGGACAGGGAATGAGCAGTTCTTC
CASSRTGNEQFF
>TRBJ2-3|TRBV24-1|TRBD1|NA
TGTGCCACCAGTGAGCCGACAGGGGAGTCTGATACGCAGTATTTT
CATSEPTGESDTQYF
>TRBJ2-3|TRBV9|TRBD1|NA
TGTGCCAGCAGCACCGGGACAGGGTTCGCAGATACGCAGTATTTT
CASSTGTGFADTQYF
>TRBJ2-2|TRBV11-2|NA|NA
TGTGCCAGCAGCTCGCAGGAATTCACCGGGGAGCTGTTTTTT
CASSSQEFTGELFF
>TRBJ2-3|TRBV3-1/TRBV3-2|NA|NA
TGTGCCAGCAGCCCCCCGGGGGAGCCCACAGATACGCAGTATTTT
CASSPPGEPTDTQYF
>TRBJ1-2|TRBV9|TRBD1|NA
TGTGCCAGCAGCGCGGGACAGGGCCCTAACTATGGCTACACCTTC
CASSAGQGPNYGYTF
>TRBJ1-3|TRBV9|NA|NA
TGTGCCAGCAGCGTAGTACCAGGGGCTGGAAACACCATATATTTT
CASSVVPGAGNTIYF
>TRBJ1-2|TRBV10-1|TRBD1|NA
TGCGCCAGCAGTGAGTCGCTGGGACAGGGCGCCTATGGCTACACCTTC
CASSESLGQGAYGYTF
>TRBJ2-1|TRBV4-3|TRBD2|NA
TGCGCCAGCAGCCAAGAACGGGCGGGAGGGTTGAATGAGCAGTTCTTC
CASSQERAGGLNEQFF
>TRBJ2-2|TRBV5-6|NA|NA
TGTGCCAGCAGCTTGGGGCCCGGAAACCGCGGGACCGGGGAGCTGTTTTTT
CASSLGPGNRGTGELFF
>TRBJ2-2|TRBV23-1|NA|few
TGCGCCACTCCTTGCACCGGGGAGCTGTTTTTT
CATPCTGELFF
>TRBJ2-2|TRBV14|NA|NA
TGTGCCAGCAGCCGAAAAGCCAACGCGCGGGGCGGCGGGGAGCTGTTTTTT
CASSRKANARGGGELFF
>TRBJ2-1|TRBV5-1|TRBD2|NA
TGCGCCAGCAGCCCCAGCGGGGGAGTATACAATGAGCAGTTCTTC
CASSPSGGVYNEQFF
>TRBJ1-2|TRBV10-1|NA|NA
TGCGCCAGCAGCAGGACACATAACTATGGCTACACCTTC
CASSRTHNYGYTF
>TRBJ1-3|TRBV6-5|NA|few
TGTGCCAGCAGTTACTTCCCAGGAAACACCATATATTTT
CASSYFPGNTIYF
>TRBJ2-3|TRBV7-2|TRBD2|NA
TGTGCCAGCAGCAATCCGGGACTAGCGGGCCGGGTTGGAGATACGCAGTATTTT
CASSNPGLAGRVGDTQYF
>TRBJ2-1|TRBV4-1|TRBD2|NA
TGCGCCAGCAGCCGCCCCGGGACTAGCGGGAGTAATGAGCAGTTCTTC
CASSRPGTSGSNEQFF
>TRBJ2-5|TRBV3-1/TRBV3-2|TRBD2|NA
TGTGCCAGCAGCCAGGACCTCAGCGGGAGGTCTACCCAGTACTTC
CASSQDLSGRSTQYF
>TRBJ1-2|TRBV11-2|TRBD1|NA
TGTGCCAGCAGCTTAGGAACCGGGACAGGGGTCTATGGCTACACCTTC
CASSLGTGTGVYGYTF
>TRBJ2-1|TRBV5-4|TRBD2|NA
TGTGCCAGCAGCTTGAGCGGGAGCCCCTCCAATGAGCAGTTCTTC
CASSLSGSPSNEQFF
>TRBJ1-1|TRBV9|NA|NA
TGTGCCAGCAGCGTAGAACAGATGAACACTGAAGCTTTCTTT
CASSVEQMNTEAFF
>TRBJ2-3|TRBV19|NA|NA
TGTGCCAGTAGTATAGATCGGGTGGCAGGAGGGCAGTATTTT
CASSIDRVAGGQYF
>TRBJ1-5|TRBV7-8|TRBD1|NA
TGTGCCAGCAGCCTCACCGGGACAGGGGTAAGCAATCAGCCCCAGCATTTT
CASSLTGTGVSNQPQHF
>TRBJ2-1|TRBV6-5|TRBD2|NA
TGTGCCAGCAGCTCCAGACTAGCGCGGTTCTTC
CASSSRLARFF
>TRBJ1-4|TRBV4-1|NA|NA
TGCGCCAGCAGCCAAGGACGGGTAGTAAATGAAAAACTGTTTTTT
CASSQGRVVNEKLFF
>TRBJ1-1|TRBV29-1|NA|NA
TGCAGCGTCCAGACAGACGGTGGCCGAGCTTTCTTT
CSVQTDGGRAFF
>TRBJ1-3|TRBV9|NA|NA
TGTGCCAGCAGCGTAGTGGACAGCTCTGGAAACACCATATATTTT
CASSVVDSSGNTIYF
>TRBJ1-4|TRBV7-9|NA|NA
TGTGCCAGCAGCGCCAGCGACAGGAGCGGAAAACTGTTTTTT
CASSASDRSGKLFF
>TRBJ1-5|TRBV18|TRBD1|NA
TGTGCCAGCTCACCCGGGACAGGGGGCCATCAGCCCCAGCATTTT
CASSPGTGGHQPQHF
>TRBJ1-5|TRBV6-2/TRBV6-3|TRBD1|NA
TGTGCCAGCAGTTTATCCGGGACAGGGAGTAAGCCCCAGCATTTT
CASSLSGTGSKPQHF
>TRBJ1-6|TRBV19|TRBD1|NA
TGTGCCAGTAGTATGGGGACAGGGGGTAGGTCACCCCTCCACTTT
CASSMGTGGRSPLHF